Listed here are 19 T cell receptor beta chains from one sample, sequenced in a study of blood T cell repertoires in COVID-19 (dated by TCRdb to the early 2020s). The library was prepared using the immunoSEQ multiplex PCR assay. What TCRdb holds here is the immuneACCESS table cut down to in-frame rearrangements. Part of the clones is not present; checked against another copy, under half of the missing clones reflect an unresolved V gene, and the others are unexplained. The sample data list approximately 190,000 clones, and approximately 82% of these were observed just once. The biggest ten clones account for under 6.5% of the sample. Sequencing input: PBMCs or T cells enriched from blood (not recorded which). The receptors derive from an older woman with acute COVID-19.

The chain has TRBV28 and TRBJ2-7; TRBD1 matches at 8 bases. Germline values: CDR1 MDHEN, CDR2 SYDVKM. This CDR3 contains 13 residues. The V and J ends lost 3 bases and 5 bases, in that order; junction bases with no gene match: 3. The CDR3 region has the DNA TGTGCCAGCAGTTTCCAGGGGGCGGACGAGCAGTACGTC. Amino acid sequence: CASSFQGADEQYV.

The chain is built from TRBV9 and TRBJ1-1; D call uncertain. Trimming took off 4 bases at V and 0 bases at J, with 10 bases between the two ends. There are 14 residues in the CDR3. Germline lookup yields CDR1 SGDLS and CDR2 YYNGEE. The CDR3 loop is CASSPSRLNTEAFF. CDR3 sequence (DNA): TGTGCCAGCAGCCCGAGCCGGTTGAACACTGAAGCTTTCTTT.

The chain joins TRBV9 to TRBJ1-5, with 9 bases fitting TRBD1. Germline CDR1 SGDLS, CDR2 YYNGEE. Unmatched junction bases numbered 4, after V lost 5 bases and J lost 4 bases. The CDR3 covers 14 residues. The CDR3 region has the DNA TGTGCCAGCAGTCTTGGACAGGGGAATCAGCCCCAGCATTTT. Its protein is CASSLGQGNQPQHF.

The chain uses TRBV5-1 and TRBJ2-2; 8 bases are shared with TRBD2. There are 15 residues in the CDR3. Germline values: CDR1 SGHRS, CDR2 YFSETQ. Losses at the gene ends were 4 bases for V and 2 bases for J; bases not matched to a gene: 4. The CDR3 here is CASSPRTSNTGELFF. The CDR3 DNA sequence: TGCGCCAGCAGCCCCCGGACTAGCAACACCGGGGAGCTGTTTTTT. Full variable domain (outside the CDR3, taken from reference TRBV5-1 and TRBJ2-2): KAGVTQTPRYLIKTRGQQVTLSCSPISGHRSVSWYQQTPGQGLQFLFEYFSETQRNKGNFPGRFSGRQFSNSRSEMNVSTLELGDSALYLCASSPRTSNTGELFFGEGSRLTVL.

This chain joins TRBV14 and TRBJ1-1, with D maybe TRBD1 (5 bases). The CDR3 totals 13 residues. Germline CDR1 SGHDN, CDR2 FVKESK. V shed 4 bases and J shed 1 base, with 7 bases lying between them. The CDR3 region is CASSLDRNTEAFF. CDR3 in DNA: TGTGCCAGCAGCCTCGACAGGAACACTGAAGCTTTCTTT.

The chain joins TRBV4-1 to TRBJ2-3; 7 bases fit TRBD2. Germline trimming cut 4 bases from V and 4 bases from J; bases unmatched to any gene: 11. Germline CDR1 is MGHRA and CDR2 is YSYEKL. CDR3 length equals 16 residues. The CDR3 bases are TGCGCCAGCAGCCCTGGACGATCGCGGGAGCCAGATACGCAGTATTTT. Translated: CASSPGRSREPDTQYF.

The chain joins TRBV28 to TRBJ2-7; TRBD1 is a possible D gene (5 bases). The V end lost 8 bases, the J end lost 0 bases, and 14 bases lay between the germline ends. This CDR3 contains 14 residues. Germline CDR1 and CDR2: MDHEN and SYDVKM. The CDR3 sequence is CASSDLTDSYEQYV. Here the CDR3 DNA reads TGTGCCAGCTCCGATTTGACAGACTCCTACGAGCAGTACGTC.

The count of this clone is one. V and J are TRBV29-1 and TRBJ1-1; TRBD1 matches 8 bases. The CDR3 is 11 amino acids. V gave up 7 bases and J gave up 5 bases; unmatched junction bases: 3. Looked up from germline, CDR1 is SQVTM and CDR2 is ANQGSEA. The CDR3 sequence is CSGQGPTEAFF. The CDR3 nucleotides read TGCAGCGGACAGGGGCCTACTGAAGCTTTCTTT.

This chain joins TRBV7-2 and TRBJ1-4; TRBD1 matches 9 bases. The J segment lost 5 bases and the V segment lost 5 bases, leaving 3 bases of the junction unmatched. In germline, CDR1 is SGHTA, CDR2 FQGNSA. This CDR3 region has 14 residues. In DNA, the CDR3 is TGTGCCAGCAGCACTGGACAGGGGAATGAAAAACTGTTTTTT. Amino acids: CASSTGQGNEKLFF.

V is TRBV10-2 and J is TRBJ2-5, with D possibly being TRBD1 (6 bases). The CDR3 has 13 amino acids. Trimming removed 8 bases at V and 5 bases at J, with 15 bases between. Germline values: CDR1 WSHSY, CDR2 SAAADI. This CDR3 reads CASPDQGRETQYF. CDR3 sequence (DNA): TGCGCCAGCCCGGACCAGGGGCGGGAGACCCAGTACTTC.

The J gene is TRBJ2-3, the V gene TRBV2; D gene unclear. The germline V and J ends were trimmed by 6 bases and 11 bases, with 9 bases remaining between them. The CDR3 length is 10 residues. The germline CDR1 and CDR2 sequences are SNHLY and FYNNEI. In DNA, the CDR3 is TGTGCCAGCAGGGAGAAAGTGCAGTATTTT. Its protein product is CASREKVQYF.

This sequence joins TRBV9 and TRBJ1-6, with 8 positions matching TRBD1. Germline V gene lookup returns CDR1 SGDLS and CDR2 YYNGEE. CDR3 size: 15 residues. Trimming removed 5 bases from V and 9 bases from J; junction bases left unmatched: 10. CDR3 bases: TGTGCCAGCAGTGATAGCGGACAGGGACGTTCACCCCTCCACTTT. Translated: CASSDSGQGRSPLHF.

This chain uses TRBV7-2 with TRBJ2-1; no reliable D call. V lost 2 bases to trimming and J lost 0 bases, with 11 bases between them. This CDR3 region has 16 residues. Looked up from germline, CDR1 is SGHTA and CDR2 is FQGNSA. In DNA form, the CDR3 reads TGTGCCAGCAGCTTACTCGCGAGAAGCTCCTACAATGAGCAGTTCTTC. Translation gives CASSLLARSSYNEQFF.

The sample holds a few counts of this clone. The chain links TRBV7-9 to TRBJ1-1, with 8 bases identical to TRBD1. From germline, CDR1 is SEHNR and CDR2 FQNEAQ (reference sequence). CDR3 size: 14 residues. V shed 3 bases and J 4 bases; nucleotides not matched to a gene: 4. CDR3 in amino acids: CASSLSRGLTEAFF. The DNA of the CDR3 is TGTGCCAGCAGCTTGTCCAGGGGGCTCACTGAAGCTTTCTTT.

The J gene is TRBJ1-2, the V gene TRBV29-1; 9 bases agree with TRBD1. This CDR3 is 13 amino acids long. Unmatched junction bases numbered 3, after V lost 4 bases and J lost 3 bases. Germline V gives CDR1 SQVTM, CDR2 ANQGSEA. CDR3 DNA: TGCAGCGTTGCGACAGGGGGGCACTATGGCTACACCTTC. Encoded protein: CSVATGGHYGYTF.

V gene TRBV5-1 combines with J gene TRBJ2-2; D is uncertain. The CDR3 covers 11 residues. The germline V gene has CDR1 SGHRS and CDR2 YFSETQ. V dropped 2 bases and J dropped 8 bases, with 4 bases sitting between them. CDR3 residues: CASSFRGELFF. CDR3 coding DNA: TGCGCCAGCAGCTTTCGGGGGGAGCTGTTTTTT.

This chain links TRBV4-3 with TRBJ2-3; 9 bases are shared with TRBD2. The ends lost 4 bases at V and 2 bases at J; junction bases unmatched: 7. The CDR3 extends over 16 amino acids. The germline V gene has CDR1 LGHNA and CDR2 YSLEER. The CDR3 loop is CASSPGSSGATDTQYF. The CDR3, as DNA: TGCGCCAGCAGCCCCGGGTCTAGCGGGGCCACAGATACGCAGTATTTT.

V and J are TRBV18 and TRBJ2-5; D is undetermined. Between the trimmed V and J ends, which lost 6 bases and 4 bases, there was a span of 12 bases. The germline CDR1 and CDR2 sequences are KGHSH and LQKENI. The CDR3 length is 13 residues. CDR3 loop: CASSASPIETQYF. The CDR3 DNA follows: TGTGCCAGCTCGGCTAGTCCAATAGAGACCCAGTACTTC.

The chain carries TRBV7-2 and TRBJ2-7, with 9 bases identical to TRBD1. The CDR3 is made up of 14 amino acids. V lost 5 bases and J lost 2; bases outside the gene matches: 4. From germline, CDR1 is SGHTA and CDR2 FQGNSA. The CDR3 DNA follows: TGTGCCAGCAGCGTCGGGACAGGGCCCTACGAGCAGTACGTC. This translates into CASSVGTGPYEQYV.